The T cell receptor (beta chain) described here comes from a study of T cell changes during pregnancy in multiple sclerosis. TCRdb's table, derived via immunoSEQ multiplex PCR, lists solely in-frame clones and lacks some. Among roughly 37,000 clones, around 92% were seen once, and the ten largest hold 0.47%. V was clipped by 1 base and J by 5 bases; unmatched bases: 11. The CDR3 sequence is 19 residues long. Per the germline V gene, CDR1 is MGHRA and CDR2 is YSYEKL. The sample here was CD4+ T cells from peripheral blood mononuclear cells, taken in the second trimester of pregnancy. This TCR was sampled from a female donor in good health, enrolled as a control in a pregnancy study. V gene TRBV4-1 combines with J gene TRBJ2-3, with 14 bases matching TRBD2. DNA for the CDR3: TGCGCCAGCAGCCAAGGACTAGCGGGGGGGCCTAGCGAAATAGATACGCAGTATTTT. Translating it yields CASSQGLAGGPSEIDTQYF.